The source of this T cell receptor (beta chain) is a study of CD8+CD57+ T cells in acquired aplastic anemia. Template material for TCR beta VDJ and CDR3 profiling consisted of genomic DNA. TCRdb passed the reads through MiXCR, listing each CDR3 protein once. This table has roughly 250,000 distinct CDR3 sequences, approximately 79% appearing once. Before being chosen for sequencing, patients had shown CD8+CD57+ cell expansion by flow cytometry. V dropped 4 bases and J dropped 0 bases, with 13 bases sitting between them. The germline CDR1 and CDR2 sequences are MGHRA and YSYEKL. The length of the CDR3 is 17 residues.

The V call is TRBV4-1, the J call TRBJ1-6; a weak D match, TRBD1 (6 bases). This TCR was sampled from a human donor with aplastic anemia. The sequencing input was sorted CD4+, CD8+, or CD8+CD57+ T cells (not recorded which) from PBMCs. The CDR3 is CASSPGQGSSYNSPLHF. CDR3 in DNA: TGCGCCAGCAGCCCGGGGCAGGGGAGCTCCTATAATTCACCCCTCCACTTT.